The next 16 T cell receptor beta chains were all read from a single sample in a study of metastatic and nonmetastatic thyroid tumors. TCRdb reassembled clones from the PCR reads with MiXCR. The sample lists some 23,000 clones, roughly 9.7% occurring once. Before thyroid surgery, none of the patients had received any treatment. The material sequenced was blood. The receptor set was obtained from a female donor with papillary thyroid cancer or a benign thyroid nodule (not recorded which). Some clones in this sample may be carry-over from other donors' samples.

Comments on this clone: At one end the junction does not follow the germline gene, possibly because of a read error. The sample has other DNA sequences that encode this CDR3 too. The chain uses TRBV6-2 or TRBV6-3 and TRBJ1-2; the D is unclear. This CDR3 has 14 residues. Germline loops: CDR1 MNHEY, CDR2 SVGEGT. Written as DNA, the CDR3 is TGTGCCAGTAGTTACTCTCGGGGTCTTGATGGCTACACCTTC. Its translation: CASSYSRGLDGYTF.

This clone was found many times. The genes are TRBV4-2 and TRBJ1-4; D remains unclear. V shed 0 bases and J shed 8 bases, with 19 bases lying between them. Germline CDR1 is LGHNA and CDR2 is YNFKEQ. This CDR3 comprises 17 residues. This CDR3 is CASSQDLGLDSGEKLFF. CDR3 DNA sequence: TGTGCCAGCAGCCAAGATCTAGGGTTGGACTCTGGGGAAAAACTGTTTTTT.

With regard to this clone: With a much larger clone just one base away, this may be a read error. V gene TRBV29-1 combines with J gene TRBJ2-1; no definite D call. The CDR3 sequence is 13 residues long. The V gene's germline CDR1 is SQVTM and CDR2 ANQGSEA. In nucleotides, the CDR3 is TGCAGCATTGAGTTTGTTGGGCCCAATGAGCAGTTCTTC. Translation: CSIEFVGPNEQFF.

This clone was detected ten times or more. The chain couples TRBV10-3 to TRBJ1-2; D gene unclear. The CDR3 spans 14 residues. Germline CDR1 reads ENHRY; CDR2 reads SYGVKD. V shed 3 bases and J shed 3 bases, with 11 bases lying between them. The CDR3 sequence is CAISEAADYYGYTF. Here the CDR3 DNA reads TGTGCCATCAGTGAAGCTGCAGACTACTATGGCTACACCTTC.

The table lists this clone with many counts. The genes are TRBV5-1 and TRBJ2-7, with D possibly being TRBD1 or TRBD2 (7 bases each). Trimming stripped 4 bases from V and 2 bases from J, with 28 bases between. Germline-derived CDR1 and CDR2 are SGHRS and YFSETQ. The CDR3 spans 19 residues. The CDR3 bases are TGCGCCAGCAGCACGACGAGATTGACAGGGACTCGGGGGGCCTACGAGCAGTACTTC. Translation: CASSTTRLTGTRGAYEQYF.

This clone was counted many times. CDR3 protein: CASSFIRAHPYTGELFF. The CDR3 DNA is TGTGCCAGCAGCTTTATCCGAGCACATCCTTACACCGGGGAGCTGTTTTTT. This rearrangement joins TRBV5-4 to TRBJ2-2; D gene uncertain. The CDR3 runs to 17 residues. CDR1 SGHNT and CDR2 YYREEE come from the germline V gene (reference sequence). Trimming shortened V by 2 bases and J by 3 bases, and 17 bases separated the two germline ends.

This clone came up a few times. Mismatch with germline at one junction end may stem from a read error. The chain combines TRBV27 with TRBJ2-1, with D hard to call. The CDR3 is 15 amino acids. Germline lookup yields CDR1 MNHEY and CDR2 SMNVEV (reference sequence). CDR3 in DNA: TGTGCCAGCAGTTTAATGTCGAGCTCCTACAATGAGCAGCTCTTC. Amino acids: CASSLMSSSYNEQLF.

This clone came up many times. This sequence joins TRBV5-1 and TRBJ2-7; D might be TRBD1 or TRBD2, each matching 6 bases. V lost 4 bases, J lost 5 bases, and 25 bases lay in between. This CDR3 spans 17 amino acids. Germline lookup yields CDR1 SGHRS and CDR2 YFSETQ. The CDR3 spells CASSPEIRSSRGDEQYF. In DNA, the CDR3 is TGCGCCAGCAGCCCTGAGATTCGCTCCTCGAGGGGGGACGAGCAGTACTTC.

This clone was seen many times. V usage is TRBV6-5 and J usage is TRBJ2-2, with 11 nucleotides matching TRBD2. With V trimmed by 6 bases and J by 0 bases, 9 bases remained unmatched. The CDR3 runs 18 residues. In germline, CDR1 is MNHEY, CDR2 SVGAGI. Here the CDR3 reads CASSRGTSGLTNTGELFF. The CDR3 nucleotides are TGTGCCAGCAGCCGCGGGACTAGCGGACTGACGAACACCGGGGAGCTGTTTTTT.

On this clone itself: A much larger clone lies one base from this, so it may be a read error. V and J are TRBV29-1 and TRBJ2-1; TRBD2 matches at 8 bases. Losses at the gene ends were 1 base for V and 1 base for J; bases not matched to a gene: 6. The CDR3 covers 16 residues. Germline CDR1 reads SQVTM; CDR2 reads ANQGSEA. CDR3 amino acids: CSVEGLGRGSYNEQFF. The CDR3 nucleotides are TGCAGCGTTGAAGGCCTCGGGAGGGGGTCCTACAATGAGCAGTTCTTC.

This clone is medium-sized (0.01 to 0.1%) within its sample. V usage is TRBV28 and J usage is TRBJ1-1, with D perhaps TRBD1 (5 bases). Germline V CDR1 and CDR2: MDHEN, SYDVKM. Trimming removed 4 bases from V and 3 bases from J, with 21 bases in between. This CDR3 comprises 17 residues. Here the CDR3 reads CASSYSPKTVVDTEAFF. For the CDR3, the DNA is TGTGCCAGCAGTTATTCCCCAAAGACAGTGGTAGACACTGAAGCTTTCTTT.

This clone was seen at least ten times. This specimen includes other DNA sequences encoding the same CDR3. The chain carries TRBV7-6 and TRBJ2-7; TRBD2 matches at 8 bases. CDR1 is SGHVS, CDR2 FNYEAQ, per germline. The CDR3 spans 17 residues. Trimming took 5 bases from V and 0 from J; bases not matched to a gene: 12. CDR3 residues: CASSPGRTSGSSYEQYF. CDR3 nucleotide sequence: TGTGCCAGCAGCCCCGGGAGAACGAGCGGGAGCTCCTACGAGCAGTACTTC.

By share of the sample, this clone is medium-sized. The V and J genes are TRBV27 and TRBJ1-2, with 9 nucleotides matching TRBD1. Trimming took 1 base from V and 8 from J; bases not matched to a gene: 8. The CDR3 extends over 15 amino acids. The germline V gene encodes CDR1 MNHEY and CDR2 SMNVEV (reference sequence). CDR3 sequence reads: CASSLFPDRGLGYTF. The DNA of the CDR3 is TGTGCCAGCAGTTTATTTCCTGACAGGGGGTTAGGCTACACCTTC.

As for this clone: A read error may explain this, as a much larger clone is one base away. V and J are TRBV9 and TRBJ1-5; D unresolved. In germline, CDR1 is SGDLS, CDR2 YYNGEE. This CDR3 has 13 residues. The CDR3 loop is CASRVGSNQPQHF. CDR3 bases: TGTGCCAGCAGGGTAGGCAGCAATCAGCCCCAGCATTTT. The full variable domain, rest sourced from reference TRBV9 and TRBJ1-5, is DSGVTQTPKHLITATGQRVTLRCSPRSGDLSVYWYQQSLDQGLQFLIQYYNGEERAKGNILERFSAQQFPDLHSELNLSSLELGDSALYFCASRVGSNQPQHFGDGTRLSIL.

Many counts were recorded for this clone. This chain's CDR3 is CASSLKGWNTEAFF. The CDR3 nucleotides are TGTGCCAGCAGCTTAAAGGGATGGAACACTGAAGCTTTCTTT. The chain links TRBV7-6 to TRBJ1-1; D unresolved. Germline V gene data show CDR1 as SGHVS and CDR2 as FNYEAQ. Trimming pared 2 bases from V and 1 base from J, leaving 8 bases between. The CDR3 runs to 14 residues.

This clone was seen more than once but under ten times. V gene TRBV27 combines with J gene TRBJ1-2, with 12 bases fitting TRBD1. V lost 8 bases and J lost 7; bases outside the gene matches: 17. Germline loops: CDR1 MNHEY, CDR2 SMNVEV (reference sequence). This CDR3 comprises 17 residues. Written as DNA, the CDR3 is TGTGCCAGCCGCCGAACCGGGACAGGGGGCCCTGAGTCTGGCTACACCTTC. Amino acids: CASRRTGTGGPESGYTF.